This TCR beta chain stems from a study of T cell responses to AZD1222 COVID-19 vaccine. Sequencing used immunoSEQ multiplex PCR; TCRdb keeps in-frame clones, though not all of them. This table has 70,000 to 95,000 clones, less than 95% appearing once. Germline V gives CDR1 LNHDA, CDR2 SQIVND (reference sequence). CDR3 length: 14 residues. Germline trimming cut 5 bases from V and 8 bases from J; bases unmatched to any gene: 9. Sequenced material: peripheral blood, taken 28 days after the second AZD1222 dose. The chain employs TRBV19 and TRBJ1-5; 7 bases match TRBD1. The sequence came from an adult who received the AZD1222 COVID-19 vaccine. DNA for the CDR3: TGTGCCAGTAGTCTGGCCAGGGGGGGGAAGCCCCAGCATTTT. It translates to CASSLARGGKPQHF.